The clone carrying this TCR beta chain has only one observation. These data come from a study of blood T cell repertoires in COVID-19. Across the whole study: Sources were T cells, B-cell-depleted T cells, or PBMCs; the material itself was cDNA or gDNA.

Authors' processing steps: Counts of nucleated cells, estimated from reference gene primer amplification, were obtained. Libraries were prepared by immunoSEQ multiplex PCR; TCRdb keeps only in-frame clonotypes and omits some of them. That table is the source of V, J and clone size, and D and trimming were worked out from the DNA. Of 300,000 to 350,000 clones listed, 80% to 90% are singletons. Trimming pared 4 bases from V and 7 bases from J, leaving 25 bases between. Germline CDR1 reads SGHVS; CDR2 reads FNYEAQ. CDR3 length: 17 residues. Clinical histories supplied by participants themselves formed the basis of cohort assignment. Cohort 3 recovery required two negative PCRs, clearance, or symptom resolution.

The sequenced sample was PBMCs or T cells enriched from blood (not recorded which). This TCR was sampled from a young man who had recovered from COVID-19. V gene TRBV7-6 combines with J gene TRBJ2-5; D is possibly TRBD2 (5 bases). Here the CDR3 reads CASSSLGEGTSDGTQYF. The CDR3 DNA reads as TGTGCCAGCAGCTCACTGGGCGAGGGTACGTCGGATGGGACCCAGTACTTC.